This T cell receptor (beta chain) was sequenced during a study of neurological immune-mediated disorders. The healthy controls volunteered at a blood bank in Maryland, USA. Libraries from sorted cells each used some 1 million CD4+ or CD8+ T cells. With 10-nucleotide random UMIs, 5'RACE was used to make the cDNA. Via MiXCR, TCRdb re-called the 5' RACE reads, giving one row per CDR3 protein. The table records 30,000 to 45,000 distinct CDR3 sequences, roughly 4.8% of them present only once. Notes on the study in general: Healthy controls had more TCR clonal expansion than multiple sclerosis, which showed the least, whereas HTLV-1-associated myelopathy showed the most.

CDR3 length equals 17 residues. Trimming took 3 bases from V and 4 from J; bases not matched to a gene: 13. The germline gives CDR1 SGHRS, CDR2 YFSETQ. In its sample, this clonotype was seen many times. Its antigen is unidentified. The material sequenced was CD4+ T cells from blood. This rearrangement joins TRBV5-1 to TRBJ1-5, with TRBD1 identical over 7 bases. The origin of this receptor is a man between 18 and 29 years old in good health. As DNA, the CDR3 is TGCGCCAGCAGCTCGGTCAGATTGGGACAGAAGAATCAGCCCCAGCATTTT. Amino acid sequence: CASSSVRLGQKNQPQHF.